The text below deals with one TCR beta chain. Its antigen target is currently unknown. Qualities for individual bases were not recorded, and no much larger clone is one base off. Its CDR3 holds 13 amino acids, cysteine through phenylalanine. This entry keeps only the CDR3 DNA: 39 bases, framed from base 1. The trim is 5 bases for V and 3 bases for J, with a gap of 14 bases between the germline ends. CDR1 GTSNPN and CDR2 SVGIG were looked up in the germline V gene (reference sequence). These data come from a study of siplizumab effects on memory and regulatory T cells (dated by TCRdb to the late 2010s). At the level of the whole study: The effect of the anti-CD2 antibody siplizumab on alloreactive T-cell subsets was examined in allogeneic mixed lymphocyte reactions constructed from human PBMCs.

The full study reports these points: Roughly 75-97% of proliferating CD4+ or CD8+ clones could not be assigned a naive or memory phenotype. Of the alloreactive CD4+ clones that could be mapped, the Treg-derived share averaged about 70% with siplizumab compared with 25% to 30% in control reactions. The cumulative frequency of alloreactive sequences traceable to unstimulated CD4+ memory T cells was significantly reduced by siplizumab. Because sequences at frequencies below about 10^-5 were poorly captured, only a minor fraction of alloreactive clones could be mapped back to unstimulated subsets. Greater diversity appeared to be present in unstimulated naive T cells than in memory T cells, and a substantial contribution to the alloresponse seemed to be made by naive cells. Whether proliferating Tregs from siplizumab cultures were suppressive was not functionally confirmed.

Sorted unstimulated T cells and proliferating T cells recovered from mixed lymphocyte reactions were subjected to TCRbeta CDR3 sequencing. Fresh whole blood from about eleven HLA-typed healthy donors served as the source for isolating PBMCs. The library was generated by the immunoSEQ multiplex PCR assay. Roughly 10^5 TCR templates per sample were assayed on the deep sequencing platform. Genomic DNA extracted from sorted T cells was the material used for TCRbeta CDR3 sequencing. The paper's processing steps were these. The R programming language was used for clonal analysis of TCRbeta CDR3 data. Alloreactive CD4+ and CD8+ clones were identified by comparing unstimulated samples to CFSE-low samples taken after the reaction. Regulatory or non-regulatory origin of alloreactive CD4+ clones was assigned by matching sequences to the sorted unstimulated Treg and non-Treg repertoires. TCRdb limited this immuneACCESS table to in-frame rearrangements with V and J called. A share of clones is missing; checked studies link under half to unresolved V genes, and the rest is unexplained. The V and J calls and clone size were taken over from that table, and D and trimming were inferred from the DNA. The sample includes roughly 100,000 clones, with 80% to 95% observed a single time. More than 0.95% of the sample comes from the top ten.

The specimen was CD4+ T cells sorted from blood. This clonotype was sampled from a human donor in good health. The chain links TRBV30 with TRBJ2-7; matching of 6 bases hints at TRBD2 as the D gene. CDR3 sequence: CAWGGSSGYEQYF. The nucleotide sequence is TGTGCCTGGGGGGGGTCGTCGGGCTACGAGCAGTACTTC.